This T cell receptor (beta chain) was observed in a study of identical twins. The germline gives CDR1 MNHNS, CDR2 SASEGT. CDR3 size: 15 residues. Deletions cut 4 bases from V and 4 bases from J, with 16 bases between. TCRdb fed the 5' RACE reads into MiXCR, producing one record per CDR3 protein. Here the sample spans 400,000 to 650,000 distinct CDR3 sequences, about 20% being singletons. This clonotype was found a few times. The sample was also reused in another study, on T cells expressing NK-cell markers.

Material: CD4+ T cells sorted from blood. The receptor was derived from a woman aged 18-29 years in good health. The chain employs TRBV6-1 and TRBJ1-1, with a weak D call TRBD1 (5 bases). The CDR3 DNA reads TGTGCCAGCAGTGGGCCCAAGGGGAGAGGCACTGAAGCTTTCTTT. Its protein product is CASSGPKGRGTEAFF.